The rows below give T cell receptor beta chains drawn from one sample of a study of human T cells and chemical hapten exposure. TCRdb re-called the RACE reads with MiXCR, one entry per CDR3 protein. The repertoire holds over 70,000 distinct CDR3 sequences, with around 13% as singletons. This specimen consisted of whole blood, obtained in connection with sensitization to the hapten diphenylcyclopropenone (DPC). Receptor source: a woman aged 45-60 years with alopecia areata. Some clones in this sample may be carry-over from other donors' samples. Each CDR3 is given with its conserved first and last residue. D genes are given only for firm matches. Size is stated for part of the rows, as once, few or many counts, or as a class when the clone is expanded.

CDR3	DNA	V	size	D	J	length
CASSYSKRGIDTQYF	TGTGCCAGCAGTTACTCGAAGCGGGGGATAGATACGCAGTATTTT	TRBV6-2/TRBV6-3	few	TRBD2	TRBJ2-3	15
CASRGAGYSNQPQHF	TGTGCCAGCAGGGGGGCGGGGTATAGCAATCAGCCCCAGCATTTT	TRBV12-3/TRBV12-4	few	-	TRBJ1-5	15
CASTTIGGRKEKLFF	TGTGCCAGCACCACAATCGGGGGGCGCAAAGAAAAACTGTTTTTT	TRBV6-5	few	-	TRBJ1-4	15
CASSLSPGPEQFF	TGTGCCAGCAGTTTATCCCCAGGGCCTGAGCAGTTCTTC	TRBV12-3/TRBV12-4	few	-	TRBJ2-1	13
CASSPSGRGNEQFF	TGTGCCAGCAGCCCAAGCGGGAGGGGAAATGAGCAGTTCTTC	TRBV9	-	TRBD2	TRBJ2-1	14
CASSPGTPVGRDEQYF	TGTGCCAGCTCACCGGGGACACCGGTTGGGAGGGATGAGCAGTACTTC	TRBV18	few	-	TRBJ2-7	16
CSARDRAYEQYF	TGCAGTGCAAGGGACAGGGCCTACGAGCAGTACTTC	TRBV20-1	few	TRBD1	TRBJ2-7	12
CASSQPLSGRAYNEQFF	TGTGCCAGCAGCCAACCTCTTAGCGGGAGGGCCTACAATGAGCAGTTCTTC	TRBV3-1	-	TRBD2	TRBJ2-1	17
CASSLRGPEQFF	TGTGCCAGCAGCCTCAGGGGACCTGAGCAGTTCTTC	TRBV11-2	-	-	TRBJ2-1	12
CASSEGFCPGRGKTQYF	TGCGCCAGCAGTGAAGGTTTTTGCCCCGGGAGAGGAAAGACCCAGTACTTC	TRBV10-1	many	-	TRBJ2-5	17
CASSDQQGMVAGELFF	TGTGCCAGCAGCGACCAACAGGGTATGGTGGCCGGGGAGCTGTTTTTT	TRBV9	few	-	TRBJ2-2	16
CASSEPARVHEQYF	TGTGCCAGCAGTGAACCAGCCAGGGTCCACGAGCAGTACTTC	TRBV6-1	few	-	TRBJ2-7	14
CASSLRTSAYNEQFF	TGTGCCAGCAGTCTCCGGACTAGCGCGTATAATGAGCAGTTCTTC	TRBV28	-	TRBD2	TRBJ2-1	15
CASSKTDVSLYEQYF	TGTGCCAGCAGCAAAACGGACGTGAGTCTCTACGAGCAGTACTTC	TRBV7-9	few	-	TRBJ2-7	15
CASSQAVLSYGYTF	TGTGCCAGCAGCCAAGCGGTGTTGAGCTATGGCTACACCTTC	TRBV3-1	many	-	TRBJ1-2	14
CSVSLSTGTATF	TGCAGCGTTTCCCTCAGCACAGGGACCGCCACCTTC	TRBV29-1	-	-	TRBJ1-2	12
CASSSRTGGTGYTF	TGTGCCAGCAGCTCGAGGACAGGGGGCACTGGCTACACCTTC	TRBV7-9	-	TRBD1	TRBJ1-2	14
CASSPRTSGSSGNEQFF	TGTGCCAGCTCACCACGAACTAGCGGGAGTTCTGGGAATGAGCAGTTCTTC	TRBV18	few	TRBD2	TRBJ2-1	17
CASSLGSYGYTF	TGTGCCAGCAGTTTAGGGTCATATGGCTACACCTTC	TRBV12-3/TRBV12-4	many	-	TRBJ1-2	12
CASSSGGGYTF	TGTGCCAGCAGCTCAGGGGGTGGCTACACCTTC	TRBV7-9	-	TRBD1	TRBJ1-2	11
CASSPLAGTDTQYF	TGCGCCAGCTCCCCACTAGCGGGCACAGATACGCAGTATTTT	TRBV10-1	-	TRBD2	TRBJ2-3	14
CSAKRSGTTDTQYF	TGCAGTGCCAAACGTAGCGGGACCACAGATACGCAGTATTTT	TRBV20-1	few	TRBD2	TRBJ2-3	14
CASSEVQETQYF	TGTGCCAGCAGTGAAGTTCAAGAGACCCAGTACTTC	TRBV2	many	-	TRBJ2-5	12
CASSPQDNYGYTF	TGTGCCAGCAGCCCACAGGATAACTATGGCTACACCTTC	TRBV7-8	many	-	TRBJ1-2	13
CASSFLSGQETQYF	TGTGCCAGCAGCTTTCTTAGCGGACAAGAGACCCAGTACTTC	TRBV7-6	few	-	TRBJ2-5	14
CSVESASGNPDTQYF	TGCAGCGTTGAATCGGCTAGCGGGAACCCAGATACGCAGTATTTT	TRBV29-1	few	TRBD2	TRBJ2-3	15
CASSQDVASSYNSPLHF	TGTGCCAGCAGCCAAGACGTGGCAAGCTCCTATAATTCACCCCTCCACTTT	TRBV4-2	few	-	TRBJ1-6	17
CASSLVGRLYNEQFF	TGTGCCAGCAGTTTAGTCGGGAGACTATACAATGAGCAGTTCTTC	TRBV12-3/TRBV12-4	few	-	TRBJ2-1	15
CSVEDPPLNNEQFF	TGCAGCGTTGAAGATCCACCTTTAAACAATGAGCAGTTCTTC	TRBV29-1	few	-	TRBJ2-1	14
CASSSERDQPQHF	TGTGCCAGCAGCTCAGAGCGGGACCAGCCCCAGCATTTT	TRBV13	-	-	TRBJ1-5	13
CASSSYRGPGEKLFF	TGTGCCAGCAGCTCGTACAGGGGGCCGGGTGAAAAACTGTTTTTT	TRBV7-6	-	TRBD1	TRBJ1-4	15
CASSESWTSGPVPGELFF	TGCGCCAGCAGTGAGTCCTGGACTAGCGGGCCGGTCCCCGGGGAGCTGTTTTTT	TRBV10-1	few	TRBD2	TRBJ2-2	18
CASKGSGRLGEQFF	TGTGCCAGCAAGGGCAGCGGGAGGCTCGGTGAGCAGTTCTTC	TRBV28	few	TRBD2	TRBJ2-1	14
CASSQGVFEKLFF	TGTGCCAGCAGCCAAGGGGTGTTTGAAAAACTGTTTTTT	TRBV7-8	-	-	TRBJ1-4	13
CASSESGGPYNEQFF	TGTGCCAGCAGTGAATCTGGCGGGCCCTACAATGAGCAGTTCTTC	TRBV25-1	-	-	TRBJ2-1	15